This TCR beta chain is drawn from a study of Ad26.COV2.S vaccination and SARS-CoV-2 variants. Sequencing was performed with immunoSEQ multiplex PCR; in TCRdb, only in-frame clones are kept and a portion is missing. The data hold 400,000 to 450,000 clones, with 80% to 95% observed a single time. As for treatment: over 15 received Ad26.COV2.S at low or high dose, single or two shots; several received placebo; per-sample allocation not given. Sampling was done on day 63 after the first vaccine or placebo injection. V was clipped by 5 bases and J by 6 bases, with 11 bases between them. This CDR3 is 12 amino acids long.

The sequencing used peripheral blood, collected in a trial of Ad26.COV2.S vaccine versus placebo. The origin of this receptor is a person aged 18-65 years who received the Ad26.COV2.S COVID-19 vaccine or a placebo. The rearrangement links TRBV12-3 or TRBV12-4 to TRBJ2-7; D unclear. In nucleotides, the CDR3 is TGTGCCAGCAGTCTGCTTGGGGTCGAGCAGTACTTC. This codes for CASSLLGVEQYF.